A selection of T cell receptor beta chains follows, all from one sample in a study of T-cell memory formation after mild COVID-19. TCRdb reprocessed the 5' RACE reads via MiXCR and lists one record per CDR3 protein. The data contain approximately 300,000 distinct CDR3 sequences, approximately 19% of them singletons. The sample consisted of PBMCs or a T cell subset sorted from them (not recorded which). The receptors shown here come from a man younger than 35 who had mild COVID-19 (a few samples of this study predate the infection). Cell type and time point are not known. Each CDR3 is given with its conserved first and last residue. Fields, in order: J gene, clone size, D gene, V gene, CDR3 DNA, CDR3 protein. A D gene is named only where the DNA matches it firmly. Clone size is given for some rows only: seen once, a few or many times, or a class if the clone is expanded.

J: TRBJ2-7
size: -
D: -
V: TRBV7-6
DNA: TGTGCCAGCAGCTCGAACGTAGCTCTAGCGTTCTACGAGCAGTACTTC
CDR3: CASSSNVALAFYEQYF

J: TRBJ2-3
size: -
D: -
V: TRBV7-2
DNA: TGTGCCAGCAGCTTAGACGGGGGAGCGCAGTATTTT
CDR3: CASSLDGGAQYF

J: TRBJ2-7
size: -
D: -
V: TRBV9
DNA: TGTGCCAGCAGCTCAGACCCCCAGATCCTTTCCGAGCAGTACTTC
CDR3: CASSSDPQILSEQYF

J: TRBJ2-2
size: -
D: -
V: TRBV7-3
DNA: TGTGCCAGCAGCTTAAACGTCCTGGGACCGGGGGAGCTGTTTTTT
CDR3: CASSLNVLGPGELFF

J: TRBJ2-7
size: few
D: -
V: TRBV7-6
DNA: TGTGCCAGCAGCTTAGGGCCGGGACCCTACGAGCAGTACTTC
CDR3: CASSLGPGPYEQYF

J: TRBJ2-5
size: few
D: -
V: TRBV5-1
DNA: TGCGCCAGCAGCTTACCCGGGGGCACCCAAGAGACCCAGTACTTC
CDR3: CASSLPGGTQETQYF

J: TRBJ2-2
size: -
D: -
V: TRBV6-4
DNA: TGTGCCAGCAGTGCTAGGCGCTTCCTGGGGGCGAACACCGGGGAGCTGTTTTTT
CDR3: CASSARRFLGANTGELFF

J: TRBJ2-3
size: -
D: -
V: TRBV4-1
DNA: TGCGCCAGCAGCCAAGGGAGCGCAGATACGCAGTATTTT
CDR3: CASSQGSADTQYF

J: TRBJ2-3
size: -
D: -
V: TRBV4-3
DNA: TGCGCCAGCAGCCGCCTCCCGGGGGCTAGCACAGATACGCAGTATTTT
CDR3: CASSRLPGASTDTQYF

J: TRBJ1-1
size: few
D: -
V: TRBV5-1
DNA: TGCGCCAGCAGGCGCCGGGAGGACACTGAAGCTTTCTTT
CDR3: CASRRREDTEAFF

J: TRBJ2-1
size: few
D: TRBD2
V: TRBV3-1
DNA: TGTGCCAGCAGCCCCTATGGTAGCGGGGGGCACGAGGATGAGCAGTTCTTC
CDR3: CASSPYGSGGHEDEQFF

J: TRBJ2-2
size: -
D: -
V: TRBV7-6
DNA: TGTGCCAGCAGAAACAGAACGAACACCGGGGAGCTGTTTTTT
CDR3: CASRNRTNTGELFF

J: TRBJ2-1
size: -
D: -
V: TRBV27
DNA: TGTGCCAGCAGTCTCGGGACTGTCAATGAGCAGTTCTTC
CDR3: CASSLGTVNEQFF

J: TRBJ2-5
size: many
D: -
V: TRBV5-1
DNA: TGCGCCAGCAGCTTTGGGGAAGGTGGAGAGACCCAGTACTTC
CDR3: CASSFGEGGETQYF

J: TRBJ2-1
size: -
D: -
V: TRBV24-1
DNA: TGTGCCACCAGTGATTCCGGGCCTCACAATGAGCAGTTCTTC
CDR3: CATSDSGPHNEQFF

J: TRBJ1-1
size: many
D: TRBD1
V: TRBV20-1
DNA: TGCAGTGCCCGCAGTGACAGGGACACTGAAGCTTTCTTT
CDR3: CSARSDRDTEAFF

J: TRBJ2-1
size: -
D: TRBD1
V: TRBV7-2
DNA: TGTGCCAGCAGTAGGGCGGACGGGACAGGGGACCATGAGCAGTTCTTC
CDR3: CASSRADGTGDHEQFF

J: TRBJ2-6
size: -
D: -
V: TRBV6-5
DNA: TGTGCCAGCAGTTACTCCTTTTCTGGCTCTGGGGCCAACGTCCTGACTTTC
CDR3: CASSYSFSGSGANVLTF

J: TRBJ2-1
size: few
D: TRBD2
V: TRBV6-5
DNA: TGTGCCAGCAGCCCACCCAACCGACTAGCGGGGGGGGAGCAGTTCTTC
CDR3: CASSPPNRLAGGEQFF

J: TRBJ2-7
size: few
D: -
V: TRBV12-3/TRBV12-4
DNA: TGTGCCAGCAGTTTTGAATATGGGCAGTACTTC
CDR3: CASSFEYGQYF

J: TRBJ2-4
size: -
D: -
V: TRBV6-1
DNA: TGTGCCAGCAGCGCCCCGGGACTTTTAGCCAAAAACATTCAGTACTTC
CDR3: CASSAPGLLAKNIQYF

J: TRBJ2-7
size: -
D: TRBD1
V: TRBV20-1
DNA: TGCAGTGCTAGAGATGAACAGGGGGCTTACGAGCAGTACTTC
CDR3: CSARDEQGAYEQYF

J: TRBJ1-2
size: -
D: TRBD1
V: TRBV6-5
DNA: TGTGCCAGCAGTTACTCCCCGACAGGGTTGCAGGGCTACACCTTC
CDR3: CASSYSPTGLQGYTF

J: TRBJ2-7
size: -
D: -
V: TRBV11-1
DNA: TGTGCCAGCAGCTTGGCGCAGGGGACGTATTACGAGCAGTACTTC
CDR3: CASSLAQGTYYEQYF

J: TRBJ2-3
size: few
D: TRBD2
V: TRBV5-1
DNA: TGCGCCAGCAGCAGAGGGACTAGCGGGCTGGGAGATACGCAGTATTTT
CDR3: CASSRGTSGLGDTQYF

J: TRBJ1-4
size: -
D: -
V: TRBV6-5
DNA: TGTGCCAGCAGTTACAAGGGGCGGCCTCTAGATGAAAAACTGTTTTTT
CDR3: CASSYKGRPLDEKLFF

J: TRBJ1-5
size: few
D: TRBD1
V: TRBV6-5
DNA: TGTGCCAGCAGTTACTCGGGGACAGGGAATCAGCCCCAGCATTTT
CDR3: CASSYSGTGNQPQHF

J: TRBJ1-5
size: -
D: -
V: TRBV7-2
DNA: TGTGCCAGCAGTTTACGGGTTGGCGATCAGCCCCAGCATTTT
CDR3: CASSLRVGDQPQHF

J: TRBJ1-2
size: -
D: TRBD1
V: TRBV7-9
DNA: TGTGCCAGCAGCTTGGGACAGGGCGAGGGCTATGGCTACACCTTC
CDR3: CASSLGQGEGYGYTF

J: TRBJ1-1
size: -
D: -
V: TRBV2
DNA: TGTGCCAGCAGTGGACGAAAAGGAACGAACACTGAAGCTTTCTTT
CDR3: CASSGRKGTNTEAFF

J: TRBJ1-6
size: -
D: -
V: TRBV18
DNA: TGTGCCAGCTCACGACGGGACGGAGCGGAACCCCTCCACTTT
CDR3: CASSRRDGAEPLHF

J: TRBJ2-2
size: once
D: TRBD2
V: TRBV12-3/TRBV12-4
DNA: TGTGCCAGCACCCGACGGACTAGTCGCCGGGGCACCGGGGAGCTGTTTTTT
CDR3: CASTRRTSRRGTGELFF

J: TRBJ2-2
size: many
D: -
V: TRBV6-6
DNA: TGTGCCAGCAGTTCTATGGCGGCCAGGAACACCGGGGAGCTGTTTTTT
CDR3: CASSSMAARNTGELFF

J: TRBJ2-1
size: few
D: TRBD2
V: TRBV24-1
DNA: TGTGCCACCAGCGCGGGGGGACAAGCCTACAATGAGCAGTTCTTC
CDR3: CATSAGGQAYNEQFF

J: TRBJ2-3
size: few
D: -
V: TRBV10-2
DNA: TGCGCCAGCAGTGGGGAGGAGGGAGATACGCAGTATTTT
CDR3: CASSGEEGDTQYF

J: TRBJ1-5
size: -
D: -
V: TRBV6-5
DNA: TGTGCCAGCAGTCCCACAGGGAGGGATCAGCCCCAGCATTTT
CDR3: CASSPTGRDQPQHF

J: TRBJ2-1
size: -
D: TRBD1
V: TRBV2
DNA: TGTGCCAGCAGTGGGGACAGGGGGTCAGGGGTTGAGCAGTTCTTC
CDR3: CASSGDRGSGVEQFF